This T cell receptor (beta chain) originates from a study of CD8+CD57+ T cells in acquired aplastic anemia. Study in general: Sorted CD4+ and CD8+ cells yielded DNA averaging approximately 3 ug.

Genomic DNA served as template for TCR beta VDJ and CDR3 profiling. TCRdb itself ran the reads through MiXCR, one entry per CDR3 protein. The profile covers 300,000 or so distinct CDR3 sequences, with 45% to 65% appearing a single time and approximately 1.3% taken by the ten largest. By flow cytometry, patients selected for sequencing had shown an expansion of CD8+CD57+ cells. Worth noting for this clonotype: The target antigen is unknown.

The study's findings and limits: The number of CD8+ CDR3 sequences shared by patients and controls was about 30.

The sequence was collected from a human donor with aplastic anemia. Sequencing was done on a sample of sorted CD4+, CD8+, or CD8+CD57+ T cells (not recorded which) from PBMCs.

The CDR3: CASSLGLAQNYEQYF. In DNA, the CDR3 is TGCGCCAGCAGCTTAGGCCTAGCGCAAAACTACGAGCAGTACTTC. The V call is TRBV5-1, the J call TRBJ2-7, with D possibly matching TRBD2 (6 bases). Deletions cut 2 bases from V and 3 bases from J, with 15 bases between. Per germline, CDR1 SGHRS and CDR2 YFSETQ. CDR3 size: 15 residues.